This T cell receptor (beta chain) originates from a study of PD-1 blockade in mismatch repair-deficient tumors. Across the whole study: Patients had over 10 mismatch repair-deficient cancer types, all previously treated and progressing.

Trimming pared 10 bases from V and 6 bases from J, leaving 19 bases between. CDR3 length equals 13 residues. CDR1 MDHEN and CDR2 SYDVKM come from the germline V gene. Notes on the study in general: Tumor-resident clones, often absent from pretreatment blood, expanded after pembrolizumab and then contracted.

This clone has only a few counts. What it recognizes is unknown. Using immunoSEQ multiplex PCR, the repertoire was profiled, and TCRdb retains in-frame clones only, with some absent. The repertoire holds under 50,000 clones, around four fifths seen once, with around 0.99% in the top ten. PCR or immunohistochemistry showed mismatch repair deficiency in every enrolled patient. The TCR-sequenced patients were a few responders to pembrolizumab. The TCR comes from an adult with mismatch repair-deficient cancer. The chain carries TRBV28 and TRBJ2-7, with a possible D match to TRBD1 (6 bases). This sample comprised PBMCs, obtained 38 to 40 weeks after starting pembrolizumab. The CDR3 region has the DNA TGTGCCACCGATAAAAACAGGGTCGGCGAGCAGTACTTC. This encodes CATDKNRVGEQYF.